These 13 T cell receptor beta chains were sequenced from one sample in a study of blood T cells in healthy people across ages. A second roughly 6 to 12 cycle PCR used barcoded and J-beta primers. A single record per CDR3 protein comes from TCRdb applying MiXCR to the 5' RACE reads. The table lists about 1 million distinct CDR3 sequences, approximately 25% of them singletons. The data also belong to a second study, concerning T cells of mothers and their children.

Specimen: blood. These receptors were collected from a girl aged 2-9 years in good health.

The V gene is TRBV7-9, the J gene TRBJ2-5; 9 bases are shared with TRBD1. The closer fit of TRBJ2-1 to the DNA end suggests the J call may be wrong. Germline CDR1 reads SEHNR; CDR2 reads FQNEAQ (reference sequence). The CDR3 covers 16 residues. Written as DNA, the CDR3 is TGTGCCAGCAGCCAATACAGGGGGCGGTCGATGGATGAGCAGTTCTTC. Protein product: CASSQYRGRSMDEQFF.

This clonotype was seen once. The CDR3 sequence is CASSSGTILYEQYF. The CDR3 DNA sequence: TGTGCCAGCAGTTCCGGGACTATTCTCTACGAGCAGTACTTC. J is TRBJ2-5 and V is TRBV12-3 or TRBV12-4; 7 bases are a match to TRBD2. The end of the DNA fits TRBJ2-7 better, so the J call may be wrong. CDR3 length: 14 residues.

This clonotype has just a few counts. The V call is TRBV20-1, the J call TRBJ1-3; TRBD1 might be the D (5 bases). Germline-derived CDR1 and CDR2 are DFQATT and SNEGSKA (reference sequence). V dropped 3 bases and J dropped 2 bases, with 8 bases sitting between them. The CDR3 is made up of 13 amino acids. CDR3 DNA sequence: TGCAGTGCTAGGACAGCTACTGGAAACACCATATATTTT. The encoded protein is CSARTATGNTIYF.

Here the CDR3 DNA reads TGTGCCAGCAGCTTAAGGGGGGGGATAGCGGGAGTCGGAGGCGGCTACAATGAGCAGTTCTTC. It specifies CASSLRGGIAGVGGGYNEQFF. The V gene is TRBV7-3, the J gene TRBJ2-1; 9 bases agree with TRBD2. The junction had 19 bases not matched to a gene; V was cut back by 1 base and J by 3 bases. This CDR3 is built from 21 residues. Germline V CDR1 and CDR2: SGHTA, FQGTGA.

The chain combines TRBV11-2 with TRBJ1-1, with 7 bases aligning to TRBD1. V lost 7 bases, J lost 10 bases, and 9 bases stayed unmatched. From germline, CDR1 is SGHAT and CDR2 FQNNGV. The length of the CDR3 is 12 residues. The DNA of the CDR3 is TGTGCCAGCACCCCGAAGGGGGCTGGAGCTTTCTTT. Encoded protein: CASTPKGAGAFF.

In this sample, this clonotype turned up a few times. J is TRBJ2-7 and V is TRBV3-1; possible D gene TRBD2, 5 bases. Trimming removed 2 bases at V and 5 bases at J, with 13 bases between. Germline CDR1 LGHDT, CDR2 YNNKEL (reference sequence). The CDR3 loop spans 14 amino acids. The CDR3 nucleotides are TGTGCCAGCAGCCAAAGTTTGAGGGAACACGAGCAGTACTTC. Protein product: CASSQSLREHEQYF.

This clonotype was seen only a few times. CDR3 DNA: TGTGCCAGCAGCTTAGAAGTGTCAACCCTCTATGGCTACACCTTC. Translated: CASSLEVSTLYGYTF. The chain couples TRBV7-3 to TRBJ1-2; D is uncertain. This CDR3 has 15 residues. CDR1 SGHTA and CDR2 FQGTGA come from the germline V gene. Trimming cost V 2 bases and J 4 bases, with 14 bases left between them.

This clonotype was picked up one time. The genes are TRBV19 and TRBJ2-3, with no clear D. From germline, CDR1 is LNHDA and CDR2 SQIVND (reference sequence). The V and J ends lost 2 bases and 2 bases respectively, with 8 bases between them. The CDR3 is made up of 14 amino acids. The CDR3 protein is CASSILGYTDTQYF. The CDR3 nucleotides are TGTGCCAGTAGTATACTGGGATACACAGATACGCAGTATTTT.

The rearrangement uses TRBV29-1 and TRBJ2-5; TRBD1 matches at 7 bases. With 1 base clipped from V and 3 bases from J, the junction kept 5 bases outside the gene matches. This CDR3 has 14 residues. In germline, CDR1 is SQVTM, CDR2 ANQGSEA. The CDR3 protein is CSVEGGTAEETQYF. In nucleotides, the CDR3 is TGCAGCGTTGAAGGGGGGACAGCCGAAGAGACCCAGTACTTC.

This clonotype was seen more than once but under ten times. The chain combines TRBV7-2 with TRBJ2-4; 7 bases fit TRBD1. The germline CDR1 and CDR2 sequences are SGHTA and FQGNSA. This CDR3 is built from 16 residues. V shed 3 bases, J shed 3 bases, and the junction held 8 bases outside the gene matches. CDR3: CASSFGQVFDKNIQYF. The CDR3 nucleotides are TGTGCCAGCAGCTTCGGACAGGTTTTTGACAAAAACATTCAGTACTTC.

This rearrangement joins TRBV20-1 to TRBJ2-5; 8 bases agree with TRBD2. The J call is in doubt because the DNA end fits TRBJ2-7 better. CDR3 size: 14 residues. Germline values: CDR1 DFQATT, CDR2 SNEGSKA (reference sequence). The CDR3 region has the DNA TGCAGTGCTAGTAGCGGGATCACCTTATACGAGCAGTACTTC. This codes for CSASSGITLYEQYF.

The CDR3 DNA reads as TGCAGCGTTAGGACAGGGGGGAGTGAAGCTTTCTTT. Its protein is CSVRTGGSEAFF. The V and J genes are TRBV29-1 and TRBJ1-1, with TRBD1 identical over 10 bases. The CDR3 is 12 residues long. Trimming took 5 bases from V and 7 from J; bases not matched to a gene: 4. Germline V gives CDR1 SQVTM, CDR2 ANQGSEA.

In DNA form, the CDR3 reads TGCGCCAGCAGCCAGTATCTGGCGACAGGGAGCTCCTACGAGCAGTACTTC. Translation: CASSQYLATGSSYEQYF. The chain couples TRBV4-3 to TRBJ2-7, with 7 bases matching TRBD1. Germline assignment: CDR1 LGHNA and CDR2 YSLEER. The CDR3 consists of 17 residues. J was trimmed by 0 bases and V by 3 bases; bases with no gene match: 11.